This TCR beta chain was sequenced in a study of human T cells and chemical hapten exposure. Study at large: The sensitizer, 2% DPC, was used on 2 cm by 2 cm of upper inner arm skin. Study conclusions and caveats: Expanded TCRs made up significantly more big CDR3 similarity clusters than controls did.

MiXCR, run by TCRdb on the RACE reads, gives a single entry per CDR3 protein. The sample has fewer than 100,000 distinct CDR3 sequences, roughly 12% seen once. This sample's time point: patch test 1, 2 weeks after DPC sensitization. Treatment reported: therapeutic diphenylcyclopropenone sensitization with weekly scalp DPC. Ahead of applying each patch test, blood was sampled. Germline CDR1 is MNHEY and CDR2 is SVGAGI. The CDR3 runs to 17 residues. V gave up 0 bases and J gave up 2 bases; unmatched junction bases: 8. Turning to this clonotype: What it binds is not known.

The sequencing here drew on whole blood, taken in connection with sensitization to the hapten diphenylcyclopropenone (DPC). This TCR came from a woman between 40 and 50 years old with alopecia areata. Some clones in this sample may be carry-over from other donors' samples. The genes are TRBV6-5 and TRBJ2-7; TRBD2 matches at 9 bases. CDR3 residues: CASSYSMGTSWAYEQYF. CDR3 coding DNA: TGTGCCAGCAGTTACTCGATGGGGACTAGCTGGGCCTACGAGCAGTACTTC.